This T cell receptor (beta chain) comes out of a study of PD-L1 blockade in urothelial cancer. Profiling relied on immunoSEQ multiplex PCR, and the TCRdb table lists in-frame clones only, not all of them. The repertoire holds approximately 30,000 clones, 70% to 90% seen once, with 6.5% to 8% in the top ten. Specified time point: peripheral blood 6 weeks after treatment start. CDR3 size: 14 residues. Trimming removed 5 bases from V and 4 bases from J; junction bases left unmatched: 7. Per germline, CDR1 SGHNT and CDR2 YYREEE (reference sequence). The chain has TRBV5-4 and TRBJ2-3; 7 bases agree with TRBD1. The sample consisted of PBMCs, taken around atezolizumab (anti-PD-L1) treatment. The receptor was isolated from a man aged 80 or over with urothelial cancer. Here the CDR3 reads CASRRGGRADTQYF. The CDR3 DNA reads as TGTGCCAGCAGAAGAGGGGGCCGGGCAGATACGCAGTATTTT.